The entry below gives a single T cell receptor beta chain sequence along with its context. Its specificity is not known. At one boundary the junction diverges from the germline segment, which might be a read error. Repertoires were generated with immunoSEQ multiplex PCR, while TCRdb's copy carries only in-frame clones and drops some. This table has under 65,000 clones, approximately 92% appearing once. The data originate from a study of PD-1 blockade in classical Hodgkin lymphoma. The study, taken as a whole, reports: CD4+ but not CD8+ TCR diversity rose significantly by C4D1. Initiation of nivolumab under 1 year after ASCT led to exclusion of patients. Newly diagnosed patients were reported to exhibit reduced baseline TCR diversity relative to healthy donors.

The patients all showed relapse after autologous stem cell transplantation, while their brentuximab vedotin exposure varied. Germline assignment: CDR1 SSHAT and CDR2 FNYEAQ (reference sequence). CDR3 length: 21 residues. The sequences come from peripheral blood mononuclear cells (PBMCs), collected at baseline. The sequence derives from a human donor with classical Hodgkin lymphoma. V is TRBV7-7 and J is TRBJ2-2, with 11 bases lining up with TRBD1. The CDR3, as DNA: TGTGCTAGCAGCTTTGTCCGGGACAGGGGGGCGCTTGTGTATGTTACCGGGGAGCTGTTTTTT. This sequence encodes CASSFVRDRGALVYVTGELFF.